The rows below give T cell receptor beta chains drawn from one sample of a study of cytomegalovirus exposure and HLA in healthy donors. Measured with immunoSEQ multiplex PCR; TCRdb has only the in-frame clones, and not every one. Of about 190,000 clones in the sample, almost 80% are singletons; the top ten hold 1.6%. The sequencing sample was made of PBMCs. The receptor source for this set is a woman younger than 30 in good health and CMV-seronegative. The CDR3 runs from the conserved cysteine through the conserved F or W. Each record gives: CDR3 protein, CDR3 DNA, J gene, clone size, D gene, V gene. D genes are given only for firm matches. The listing skips clone size in some rows; elsewhere it reads once, few, many or a size class.

CASSRGILRGPSSYNEQFF	TGTGCCAGCAGTCGGGGAATACTCAGGGGTCCTAGCTCCTACAATGAGCAGTTCTTC	TRBJ2-1	-	-	TRBV27
CASSYGRDYGYTF	TGTGCCAGCAGTTACGGCAGGGACTATGGCTACACCTTC	TRBJ1-2	-	-	TRBV6-5
CASSVGTGYYEQYF	TGTGCCAGCAGCGTCGGGACAGGGTACTACGAGCAGTACTTC	TRBJ2-7	-	TRBD1	TRBV5-6
CASSEMGGVSDGYTF	TGTGCCAGCAGTGAAATGGGGGGGGTTAGTGATGGCTACACCTTC	TRBJ1-2	-	-	TRBV6-1
CASSTGSGNTIYF	TGTGCCAGTAGCACAGGGTCTGGAAACACCATATATTTT	TRBJ1-3	-	-	TRBV19
CASSQDSDMNTEAFF	TGTGCCAGCAGCCAGGACAGCGACATGAACACTGAAGCTTTCTTT	TRBJ1-1	-	-	TRBV2
CASSLLGTGTLYEQYF	TGTGCCAGCAGTTTACTTGGGACAGGGACCCTCTACGAGCAGTACTTC	TRBJ2-7	few	TRBD1	TRBV28
CASSQSAGINTEAFF	TGTGCCAGCAGCCAATCGGCAGGAATTAACACTGAAGCTTTCTTT	TRBJ1-1	once	-	TRBV16
CSVDGKTTPVLDTQYF	TGCAGCGTAGACGGGAAGACTACCCCTGTTTTAGATACGCAGTATTTT	TRBJ2-3	-	-	TRBV29-1
CASSELAGGSYNEQFF	TGTGCCAGCAGTGAATTGGCAGGGGGCTCCTACAATGAGCAGTTCTTC	TRBJ2-1	-	TRBD1	TRBV25-1
CASSYYGLAMQETQYF	TGTGCCAGCAGTTACTACGGACTAGCGATGCAAGAGACCCAGTACTTC	TRBJ2-5	few	TRBD2	TRBV6-5
CASSLFQGNEQFF	TGCGCCAGCAGCTTGTTCCAGGGCAATGAGCAGTTCTTC	TRBJ2-1	few	-	TRBV5-1
CASSHPGRGLRNEQFF	TGCGCCAGCAGCCACCCGGGCAGGGGCCTCAGGAATGAGCAGTTCTTC	TRBJ2-1	-	-	TRBV4-1
CASSVEWEVNTEAFF	TGTGCCAGCAGCGTAGAATGGGAGGTGAACACTGAAGCTTTCTTT	TRBJ1-1	-	-	TRBV9
CASSYSLQETQYF	TGTGCCAGCAGTTACTCACTCCAAGAGACCCAGTACTTC	TRBJ2-5	-	-	TRBV6-8
CASSYSKDDYEQYF	TGTGCCAGCAGTTACTCGAAAGATGACTACGAGCAGTACTTC	TRBJ2-7	-	-	TRBV6-5
CASSSQSHSGANVLTF	TGTGCCAGCAGTTCCCAGTCTCACTCTGGGGCCAACGTCCTGACTTTC	TRBJ2-6	-	-	TRBV6-5
CASSPARYSNQPQHF	TGTGCCAGCAGTCCCGCCAGGTATAGCAATCAGCCCCAGCATTTT	TRBJ1-5	-	-	TRBV6-5
CASSLGTGLLEQYF	TGTGCCAGCAGTTTAGGGACAGGGCTGCTCGAGCAGTACTTC	TRBJ2-7	-	TRBD1	TRBV28
CASRKTGRAYEQYF	TGTGCCAGCAGGAAGACAGGGCGGGCCTACGAGCAGTACTTC	TRBJ2-7	-	TRBD1	TRBV6-5
CASSYPSGYEQFF	TGTGCCAGCAGTTACCCTTCGGGATATGAGCAGTTCTTC	TRBJ2-1	few	-	TRBV6-5
CASSEGHVNRGNTEAFF	TGCGCCAGCAGTGAGGGACACGTCAATCGAGGAAACACTGAAGCTTTCTTT	TRBJ1-1	few	-	TRBV10-2
CASSVGLAVSYNEQFF	TGTGCCAGCAGCGTAGGGCTAGCGGTCTCCTACAATGAGCAGTTCTTC	TRBJ2-1	-	TRBD2	TRBV9
CASLKTGASSYNSPLHF	TGTGCCAGCCTCAAAACAGGGGCGAGCTCCTATAATTCACCCCTCCACTTT	TRBJ1-6	-	TRBD1	TRBV2
CASSSGLAVETQYF	TGCGCCAGCAGCTCGGGACTAGCTGTGGAGACCCAGTACTTC	TRBJ2-5	-	TRBD2	TRBV5-1
CSVEVGQDTEAFF	TGCAGCGTTGAAGTTGGACAGGACACTGAAGCTTTCTTT	TRBJ1-1	-	TRBD1	TRBV29-1